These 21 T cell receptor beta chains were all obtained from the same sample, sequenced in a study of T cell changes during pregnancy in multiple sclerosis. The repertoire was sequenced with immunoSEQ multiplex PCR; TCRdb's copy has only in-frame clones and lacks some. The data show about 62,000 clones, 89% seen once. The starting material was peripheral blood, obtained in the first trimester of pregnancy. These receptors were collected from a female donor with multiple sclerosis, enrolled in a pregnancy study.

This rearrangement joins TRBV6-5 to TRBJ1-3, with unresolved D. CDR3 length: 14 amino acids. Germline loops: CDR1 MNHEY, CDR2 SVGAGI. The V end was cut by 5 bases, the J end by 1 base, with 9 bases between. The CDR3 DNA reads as TGTGCCAGCAGTCGATACTCGTCTGGAAACACCATATATTTT. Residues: CASSRYSSGNTIYF.

The CDR3 DNA follows: TGTGCCAGCAGCTCAGCTAGTTCCCCCGAGCAGTACTTC. The encoded protein is CASSSASSPEQYF. The J gene is TRBJ2-7, the V gene TRBV7-9; D unresolved. V shed 4 bases and J shed 6 bases, with 13 bases lying between them. Germline lookup yields CDR1 SEHNR and CDR2 FQNEAQ (reference sequence). The length of the CDR3 is 13 residues. The variable domain in full, completed from reference TRBV7-9 and TRBJ2-7, reads DTGVSQNPRHKITKRGQNVTFRCDPISEHNRLYWYRQTLGQGPEFLTYFQNEAQLEKSRLLSDRFSAERPKGSFSTLEIQRTEQGDSAMYLCASSSASSPEQYFGPGTRLTVT.

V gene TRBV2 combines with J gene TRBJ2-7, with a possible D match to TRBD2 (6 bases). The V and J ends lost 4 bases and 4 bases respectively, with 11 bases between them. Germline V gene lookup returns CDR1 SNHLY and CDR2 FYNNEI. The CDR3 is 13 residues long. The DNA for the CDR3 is TGTGCCAGCAGTGGTACGGGGGTTTACGAGCAGTACTTC. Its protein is CASSGTGVYEQYF.

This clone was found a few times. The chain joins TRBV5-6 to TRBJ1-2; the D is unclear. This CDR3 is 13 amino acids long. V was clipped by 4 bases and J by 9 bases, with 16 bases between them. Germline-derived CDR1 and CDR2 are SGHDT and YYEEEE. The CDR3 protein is CASSLPHSGSYTF. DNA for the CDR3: TGTGCCAGCAGCCTCCCCCATTCCGGGAGCTACACCTTC.

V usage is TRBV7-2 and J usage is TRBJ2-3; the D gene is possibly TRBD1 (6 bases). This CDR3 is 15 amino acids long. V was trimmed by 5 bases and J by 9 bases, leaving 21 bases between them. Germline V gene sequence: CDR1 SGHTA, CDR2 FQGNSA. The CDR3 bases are TGTGCCAGCAGCCCTATAGGGGCGTATACAGGGACGCAGTATTTT. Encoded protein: CASSPIGAYTGTQYF.

The CDR3 is CASSWTGGQGETQYF. In DNA form, the CDR3 reads TGCGCCAGCAGCTGGACAGGGGGACAAGGAGAGACCCAGTACTTC. The rearrangement links TRBV5-1 to TRBJ2-5; TRBD1 agrees at 10 bases. The ends lost 3 bases at V and 4 bases at J; junction bases unmatched: 6. Germline V gene sequence: CDR1 SGHRS, CDR2 YFSETQ. This CDR3 is built from 15 residues.

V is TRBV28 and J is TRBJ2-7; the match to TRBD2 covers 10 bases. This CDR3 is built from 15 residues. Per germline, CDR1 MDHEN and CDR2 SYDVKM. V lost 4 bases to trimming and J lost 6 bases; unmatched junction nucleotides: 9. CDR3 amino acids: CASSSPSAGGVEQYF. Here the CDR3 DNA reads TGTGCCAGCAGTTCCCCCTCAGCGGGGGGGGTCGAGCAGTACTTC. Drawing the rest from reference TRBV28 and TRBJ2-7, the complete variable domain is DVKVTQSSRYLVKRTGEKVFLECVQDMDHENMFWYRQDPGLGLRLIYFSYDVKMKEKGDIPEGYSVSREKKERFSLILESASTNQTSMYLCASSSPSAGGVEQYFGPGTRLTVT.

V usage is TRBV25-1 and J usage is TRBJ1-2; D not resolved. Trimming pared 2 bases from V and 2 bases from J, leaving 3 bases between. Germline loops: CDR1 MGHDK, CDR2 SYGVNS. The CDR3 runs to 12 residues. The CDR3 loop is CASSESNYGYTF. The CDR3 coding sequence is TGTGCCAGCAGTGAAAGCAACTATGGCTACACCTTC.

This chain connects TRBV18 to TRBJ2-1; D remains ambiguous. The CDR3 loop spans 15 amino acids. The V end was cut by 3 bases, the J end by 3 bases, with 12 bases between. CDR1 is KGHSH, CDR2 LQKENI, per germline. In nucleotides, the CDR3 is TGTGCCAGCTCACCCCCTGCGAGTCACTACAATGAGCAGTTCTTC. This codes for CASSPPASHYNEQFF.

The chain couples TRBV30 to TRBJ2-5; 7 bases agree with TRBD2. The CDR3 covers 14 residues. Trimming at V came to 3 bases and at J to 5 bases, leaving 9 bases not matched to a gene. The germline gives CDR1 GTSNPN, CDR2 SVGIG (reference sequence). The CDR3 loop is CAWRRAGVWETQYF. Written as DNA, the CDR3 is TGTGCCTGGAGGAGGGCGGGAGTATGGGAGACCCAGTACTTC.

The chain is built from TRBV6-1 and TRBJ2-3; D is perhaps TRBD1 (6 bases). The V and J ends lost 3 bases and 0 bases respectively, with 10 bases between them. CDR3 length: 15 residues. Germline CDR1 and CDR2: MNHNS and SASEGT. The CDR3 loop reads CASSEPGQSTDTQYF. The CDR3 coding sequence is TGTGCCAGCAGTGAGCCAGGACAGAGCACAGATACGCAGTATTTT.

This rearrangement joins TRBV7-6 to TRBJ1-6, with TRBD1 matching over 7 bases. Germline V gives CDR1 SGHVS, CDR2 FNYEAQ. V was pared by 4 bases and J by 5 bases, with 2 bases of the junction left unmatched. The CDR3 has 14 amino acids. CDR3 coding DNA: TGTGCCAGCAGCTCGGGACAGAATAATTCACCCCTCCACTTT. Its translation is CASSSGQNNSPLHF.

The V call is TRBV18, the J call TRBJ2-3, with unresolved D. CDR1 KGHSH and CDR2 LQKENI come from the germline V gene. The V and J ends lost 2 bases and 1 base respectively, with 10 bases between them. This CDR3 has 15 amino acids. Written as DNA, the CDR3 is TGTGCCAGCTCACCATTTCAGCAGGGCACAGATACGCAGTATTTT. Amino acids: CASSPFQQGTDTQYF.

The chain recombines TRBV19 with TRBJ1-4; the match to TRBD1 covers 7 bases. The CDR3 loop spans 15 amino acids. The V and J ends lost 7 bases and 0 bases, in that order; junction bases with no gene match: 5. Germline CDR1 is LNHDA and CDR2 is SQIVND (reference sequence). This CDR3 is CASTGQVATNEKLFF. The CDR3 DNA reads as TGTGCCAGTACCGGACAGGTAGCAACTAATGAAAAACTGTTTTTT.

In DNA, the CDR3 is TGTGCCAGCGCTATAGGGGGTTATGGCTACACCTTC. This translates into CASAIGGYGYTF. The gene calls are TRBV6-5 and TRBJ1-2, with a weak D call TRBD1 (6 bases). CDR1 is MNHEY and CDR2 is SVGAGI in the germline V gene. The germline V and J ends were trimmed by 8 bases and 5 bases, with 12 bases remaining between them. This CDR3 comprises 12 residues.

CDR3 sequence: CASSLNHYEQYF. In DNA form, the CDR3 reads TGTGCCAGCAGCCTAAATCACTACGAGCAGTACTTC. The chain employs TRBV21-1 and TRBJ2-7; the table's D call TRBD2 went unverified against the DNA. TRBV21-1 is a known pseudogene. The CDR3 is 12 residues long.

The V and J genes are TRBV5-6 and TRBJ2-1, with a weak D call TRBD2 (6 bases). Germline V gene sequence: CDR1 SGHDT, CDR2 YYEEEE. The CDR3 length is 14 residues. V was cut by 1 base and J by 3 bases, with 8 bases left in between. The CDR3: CASSLTGDYNEQFF. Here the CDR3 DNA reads TGTGCCAGCAGCTTGACGGGGGACTACAATGAGCAGTTCTTC.

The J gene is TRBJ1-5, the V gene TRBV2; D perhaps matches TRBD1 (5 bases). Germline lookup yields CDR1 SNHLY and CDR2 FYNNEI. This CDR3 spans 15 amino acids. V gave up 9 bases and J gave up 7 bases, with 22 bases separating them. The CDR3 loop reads CASSREGLIGQPQHF. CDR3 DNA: TGTGCCAGTTCGAGGGAGGGGCTCATCGGGCAGCCCCAGCATTTT.

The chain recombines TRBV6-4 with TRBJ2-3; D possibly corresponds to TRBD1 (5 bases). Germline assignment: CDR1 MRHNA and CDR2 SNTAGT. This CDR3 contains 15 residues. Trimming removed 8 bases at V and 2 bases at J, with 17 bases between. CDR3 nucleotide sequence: TGTGCCAGCGCAAACCACGACAGAATCACAGATACGCAGTATTTT. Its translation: CASANHDRITDTQYF.

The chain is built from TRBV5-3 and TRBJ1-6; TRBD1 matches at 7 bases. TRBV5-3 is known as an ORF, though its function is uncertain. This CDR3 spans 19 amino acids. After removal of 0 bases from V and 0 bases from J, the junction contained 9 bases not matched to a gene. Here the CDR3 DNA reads TGTGCCAGAAGCTTGGGACAGGGTAGGTCAAGCTCCTATAATTCACCCCTCCACTTT. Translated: CARSLGQGRSSSYNSPLHF.

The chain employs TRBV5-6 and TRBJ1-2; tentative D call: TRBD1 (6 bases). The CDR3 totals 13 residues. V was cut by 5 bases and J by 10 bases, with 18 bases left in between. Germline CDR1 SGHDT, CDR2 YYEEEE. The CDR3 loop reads CASSYRDLPFYTF. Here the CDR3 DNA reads TGTGCCAGCAGTTACAGGGATCTCCCCTTCTACACCTTC. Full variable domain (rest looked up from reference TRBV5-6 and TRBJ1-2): DAGVTQSPTHLIKTRGQQVTLRCSPKSGHDTVSWYQQALGQGPQFIFQYYEEEERQRGNFPDRFSGHQFPNYSSELNVNALLLGDSALYLCASSYRDLPFYTFGSGTRLTVV.